These T cell receptor beta chains were read from a single sample in a study of shared clonotypes between healthy human individuals. Sequenced by immunoSEQ multiplex PCR; TCRdb stores in-frame clones only, minus some. The table lists about 1 million clones, roughly 80% of them singletons. The sequenced sample consisted of memory CD4+ T cells sorted from blood. The receptors shown here come from a man aged 18 to 29 in good health. The CDR3 runs from the conserved cysteine through the conserved F or W. Each record gives: clone size, D gene, V gene, J gene, CDR3 protein, CDR3 DNA. The D gene is left open where the match is weak. Only some rows state a clone size, as once, few, many or a class for expanded clones.

>-|-|TRBV7-2|TRBJ1-1
CASSFGRVNTEAFF
TGTGCCAGCAGCTTTGGCAGGGTGAACACTGAAGCTTTCTTT
>few|-|TRBV6-1|TRBJ2-5
CASSEASAQYF
TGTGCCAGCAGTGAAGCGAGTGCCCAGTACTTC
>once|TRBD1|TRBV6-6|TRBJ2-2
CASSLGQGSGELFF
TGTGCCAGCAGTCTGGGACAGGGATCCGGGGAGCTGTTTTTT
>-|TRBD1|TRBV7-9|TRBJ2-7
CASSSRDSSYEQYF
TGTGCCAGCAGCTCCCGGGACAGCTCCTACGAGCAGTACTTC
>-|-|TRBV10-1|TRBJ1-2
CASTSLGQNFFYGYTF
TGCGCCAGCACCTCCTTAGGACAGAATTTTTTCTATGGCTACACCTTC
>few|-|TRBV4-3|TRBJ2-3
CASSQAMSADTSTDTQYF
TGCGCCAGCAGCCAAGCTATGTCCGCAGATACTAGCACAGATACGCAGTATTTT
>once|TRBD1|TRBV30|TRBJ2-6
CAWTTWGTGGSGANVLTF
TGTGCCTGGACCACCTGGGGGACAGGGGGCTCTGGGGCCAACGTCCTGACTTTC
>-|TRBD1|TRBV29-1|TRBJ2-7
CSIRDRGLSYEQYF
TGCAGCATCCGCGACAGGGGGCTGTCCTACGAGCAGTACTTC
>-|-|TRBV5-1|TRBJ2-1
CASSLSYEQFF
TGCGCCAGCAGCTTGTCCTATGAGCAGTTCTTC
>-|-|TRBV6-1|TRBJ1-1
CASGLMNTEAFF
TGTGCCAGCGGACTGATGAACACTGAAGCTTTCTTT
>-|TRBD2|TRBV18|TRBJ2-7
CASSSREVEYEQYF
TGTGCCAGCTCATCGCGGGAGGTTGAGTACGAGCAGTACTTC
>-|TRBD1|TRBV19|TRBJ2-5
CASGVTGVLETQYF
TGTGCCAGTGGTGTTACAGGGGTGTTAGAGACCCAGTACTTC
>-|-|TRBV10-3|TRBJ2-2
CAIGGNTGELFF
TGTGCCATCGGAGGGAACACCGGGGAGCTGTTTTTT
>-|-|TRBV11-3|TRBJ1-4
CASSLHGGPGEKLFF
TGTGCCAGCAGCTTACACGGGGGTCCGGGTGAAAAACTGTTTTTT
>-|-|TRBV7-6|TRBJ1-3
CASSLASTGLPGNTIYF
TGTGCCAGCAGCTTAGCCTCTACAGGACTTCCTGGAAACACCATATATTTT
>-|-|TRBV18|TRBJ1-1
CASSRGDEAFF
TGTGCCAGCTCCCGGGGGGACGAAGCTTTCTTT
>-|-|TRBV6-6|TRBJ2-1
CASIKDLRSINEQFF
TGTGCCAGCATCAAAGACCTGAGGAGTATCAATGAGCAGTTCTTC
>-|-|TRBV7-9|TRBJ1-4
CASSLAFRGSNEKLFF
TGTGCCAGCAGCTTAGCGTTTAGGGGATCAAATGAAAAACTGTTTTTT
>once|-|TRBV6-1|TRBJ1-5
CASSEQSAPNQPQHF
TGTGCCAGCAGTGAACAGTCAGCTCCTAATCAGCCCCAGCATTTT
>-|-|TRBV6-1|TRBJ2-3
CASSETPGRSTDTQYF
TGTGCCAGCAGTGAAACCCCGGGGCGAAGCACAGATACGCAGTATTTT
>many|TRBD1|TRBV4-1|TRBJ1-3
CASSQRTGGGNTIYF
TGCGCCAGCAGCCAAAGGACAGGGGGTGGAAACACCATATATTTT
>-|TRBD1|TRBV28|TRBJ1-4
CASSRQGFNEKLFF
TGTGCCAGCAGTAGACAGGGCTTTAATGAAAAACTGTTTTTT
>-|-|TRBV12-5|TRBJ1-6
CASGQMGGNSPLHF
TGTGCTAGTGGCCAGATGGGCGGCAATTCACCCCTCCACTTT
>-|TRBD2|TRBV5-4|TRBJ2-4
CASSLGREGHIQYF
TGTGCCAGCAGCTTGGGCAGGGAGGGACACATTCAGTACTTC
>once|-|TRBV11-2|TRBJ2-3
CASSHLWGSTDTQYF
TGTGCCAGCAGCCATCTTTGGGGCAGCACAGATACGCAGTATTTT
>-|-|TRBV2|TRBJ1-4
CASSVSGANEKLFF
TGTGCCAGCAGTGTCTCGGGGGCGAATGAAAAACTGTTTTTT
>-|-|TRBV19|TRBJ1-4
CASRGPRGKNDEKLFF
TGTGCCAGTAGAGGCCCACGGGGGAAAAATGATGAAAAACTGTTTTTT
>-|TRBD1|TRBV6-5|TRBJ1-1
CASTKSGTGNTEAFF
TGTGCCAGCACCAAATCCGGGACAGGTAACACTGAAGCTTTCTTT
>-|-|TRBV9|TRBJ2-3
CASSVRSSGETDTQYF
TGTGCCAGCAGCGTGCGGAGTAGCGGAGAAACAGATACGCAGTATTTT
>-|-|TRBV5-4|TRBJ2-2
CASSSLALDTGELFF
TGTGCCAGCAGCTCACTAGCCCTCGACACCGGGGAGCTGTTTTTT
>-|-|TRBV10-1|TRBJ2-2
CASSRTVTGELFF
TGCGCCAGCTCGCGGACGGTAACCGGGGAGCTGTTTTTT
>-|TRBD1|TRBV7-2|TRBJ1-2
CASSLGQGNDYGYTF
TGTGCCAGCAGCTTGGGACAGGGGAACGACTATGGCTACACCTTC
>-|TRBD1|TRBV14|TRBJ1-1
CASGNTGGTEAFF
TGTGCCAGCGGCAATACAGGGGGCACTGAAGCTTTCTTT
>-|-|TRBV18|TRBJ2-2
CASSSIQGTGELFF
TGTGCCAGCTCATCTATTCAGGGGACCGGGGAGCTGTTTTTT
>-|TRBD1|TRBV27|TRBJ2-7
CASSLGQGRSYEQYF
TGTGCCAGCAGTTTAGGACAGGGGCGCTCCTACGAGCAGTACTTC
>-|-|TRBV11-1|TRBJ2-2
CASSSYDGGGELFF
TGTGCCAGCAGCTCCTACGACGGAGGCGGGGAGCTGTTTTTT
>-|-|TRBV29-1|TRBJ2-3
CSERGAGDTQYF
TGCAGCGAACGGGGGGCCGGAGATACGCAGTATTTT
>-|-|TRBV5-4|TRBJ2-1
CASSSGGRDPSYNEQFF
TGTGCCAGCAGCTCGGGGGGCCGCGACCCTTCCTACAATGAGCAGTTCTTC
>-|-|TRBV5-6|TRBJ1-1
CAEDIEAFF
TGTGCCGAGGACATCGAAGCTTTCTTT
>-|-|TRBV4-1|TRBJ2-3
CASSQVSNRDESHTQYF
TGCGCCAGCAGCCAAGTGTCGAACCGGGACGAAAGTCATACGCAGTATTTT
>-|-|TRBV5-6|TRBJ1-1
CASFFEGRNEAFF
TGTGCCAGCTTCTTTGAAGGGCGAAATGAAGCTTTCTTT
>-|TRBD2|TRBV7-8|TRBJ2-7
CASSLAPSGGPYEQYF
TGTGCCAGCAGCTTAGCGCCTAGCGGGGGGCCCTACGAGCAGTACTTC
>once|-|TRBV4-2|TRBJ2-7
CASSQDGAYEQYF
TGTGCCAGCAGCCAAGACGGGGCCTACGAGCAGTACTTC
>-|-|TRBV6-6|TRBJ1-2
CASTVKDGRGYTF
TGTGCCAGCACCGTCAAGGACGGTCGTGGCTACACCTTC
>-|-|TRBV6-1|TRBJ1-5
CASGTGLNQPQHF
TGTGCCAGCGGTACAGGGCTAAATCAGCCCCAGCATTTT
>few|TRBD1|TRBV9|TRBJ1-1
CASGNRGGTEAFF
TGTGCCAGCGGAAACAGGGGAGGAACTGAAGCTTTCTTT
>-|TRBD2|TRBV5-1|TRBJ2-3
CASSPGLAGYTQYF
TGCGCCAGCAGCCCCGGACTAGCGGGTTATACGCAGTATTTT
>-|TRBD1|TRBV5-6|TRBJ2-7
CASSPDRGFTYEQYF
TGTGCCAGCAGCCCAGACAGGGGCTTTACCTACGAGCAGTACTTC
>few|-|TRBV5-1|TRBJ1-1
CASSFREAGTEAFF
TGCGCCAGCAGCTTCAGGGAGGCTGGCACTGAAGCTTTCTTT
>-|-|TRBV29-1|TRBJ1-4
CSAARAGNEKLFF
TGCAGCGCAGCAAGGGCAGGGAATGAAAAACTGTTTTTT
>-|-|TRBV6-1|TRBJ2-7
CASGWGQPYEQYF
TGTGCCAGCGGGTGGGGCCAGCCCTACGAGCAGTACTTC
>-|-|TRBV6-5|TRBJ2-2
CASRPDPGGAGELFF
TGTGCCAGCAGACCCGATCCTGGGGGCGCCGGGGAGCTGTTTTTT
>many|TRBD2|TRBV19|TRBJ2-1
CARSSSGGHDNEQFF
TGTGCCAGGTCCTCCAGCGGGGGGCACGACAATGAGCAGTTCTTC
>-|-|TRBV7-2|TRBJ2-6
CASSGGAAAGANVLTF
TGTGCCAGCAGCGGGGGGGCGGCCGCTGGGGCCAACGTCCTGACTTTC
>-|-|TRBV30|TRBJ2-5
CAWRDMLETQYF
TGTGCCTGGAGAGACATGTTGGAGACCCAGTACTTC
>-|-|TRBV28|TRBJ1-3
CASSWFRSGNTIYF
TGTGCCAGCAGTTGGTTCCGCTCTGGAAACACCATATATTTT
>many|-|TRBV7-9|TRBJ2-2
CASSSNLVAGELFF
TGTGCCAGCAGCTCGAACCTAGTTGCCGGGGAGCTGTTTTTT